The rows below give T cell receptor beta chains drawn from one sample of a study of blood T cell repertoires in COVID-19. Libraries were prepared by immunoSEQ multiplex PCR; TCRdb keeps only in-frame clonotypes and omits some of them. The sample has about 200,000 clones, over 60% seen once. Sequenced material: peripheral blood. Every receptor here comes from a woman aged 70-85 years with acute or convalescent COVID-19. The CDR3 runs from the conserved cysteine through the conserved F or W. A D gene is named only where the DNA matches it firmly. Clone size, where shown, is once, few, many, or a class for clones that have expanded.

d_call	clone_size	v_call	j_call	cdr3_aa	cdr3_nt
TRBD1	NA	TRBV11-2	TRBJ2-7	CASSHASGGDPPYEQYF	TGTGCCAGCAGCCACGCCTCAGGGGGCGATCCCCCCTACGAGCAGTACTTC
NA	NA	TRBV30	TRBJ2-2	CAWSPKTGSSTGELFF	TGTGCCTGGAGTCCAAAGACAGGTTCTTCCACCGGGGAGCTGTTTTTT
NA	many	TRBV24-1	TRBJ2-3	CATSSFGSNTDTQYF	TGTGCCACCAGTTCGTTCGGGTCGAACACAGATACGCAGTATTTT
NA	once	TRBV5-7	TRBJ1-3	CASSLVQEGNTIYF	TGTGCCAGCAGCTTGGTACAGGAAGGAAACACCATATATTTT
NA	NA	TRBV12-3/TRBV12-4	TRBJ1-2	CASTLPTGSGYTF	TGTGCCAGCACCCTACCGACAGGCTCTGGCTACACCTTC
TRBD1	NA	TRBV18	TRBJ2-6	CASSPGQGDVLTF	TGTGCCAGCTCACCGGGACAGGGCGACGTCCTGACTTTC
TRBD1	NA	TRBV6-5	TRBJ1-2	CASRGQILYGYTF	TGTGCCAGCAGGGGACAGATCCTCTATGGCTACACCTTC
NA	NA	TRBV27	TRBJ2-5	CASRATGSRETQYF	TGTGCCAGCAGGGCTACAGGGAGCCGGGAGACCCAGTACTTC
NA	NA	TRBV3-1/TRBV3-2	TRBJ1-5	CASSHGSRGQPQHF	TGTGCCAGCAGCCACGGGAGCCGGGGGCAGCCCCAGCATTTT
NA	NA	TRBV3-1/TRBV3-2	TRBJ2-2	CASSQAGWGAGELFF	TGTGCCAGCAGCCAAGCCGGCTGGGGAGCCGGGGAGCTGTTTTTT
NA	NA	TRBV3-1/TRBV3-2	TRBJ2-4	CASSGGVAKNIQYF	TGTGCCAGCAGCGGAGGGGTAGCCAAAAACATTCAGTACTTC
TRBD1	NA	TRBV6-5	TRBJ1-5	CASSYTTGADQPQHF	TGTGCCAGCAGTTACACGACAGGGGCGGATCAGCCCCAGCATTTT
TRBD2	NA	TRBV30	TRBJ2-1	CAWSVGTSSYNEQFF	TGTGCCTGGAGTGTGGGGACTAGCTCCTACAATGAGCAGTTCTTC
TRBD1	NA	TRBV7-2	TRBJ2-5	CASSLTGTGAETQYF	TGTGCCAGCAGCTTAACCGGGACAGGGGCAGAGACCCAGTACTTC
TRBD2	NA	TRBV24-1	TRBJ2-2	CATSEPTSGTNTGELFF	TGTGCCACCAGTGAACCGACTAGCGGGACAAACACCGGGGAGCTGTTTTTT
TRBD2	NA	TRBV30	TRBJ2-1	CAWKPIWGGTREQFF	TGTGCCTGGAAACCCATTTGGGGGGGTACGCGTGAGCAGTTCTTC
TRBD1	NA	TRBV10-3	TRBJ1-5	CAISEGGQISNQPQHF	TGTGCCATCAGTGAGGGGGGACAGATCAGCAATCAGCCCCAGCATTTT
TRBD1	NA	TRBV2	TRBJ1-5	CASRGQGAWQPQHF	TGTGCCAGCAGGGGACAGGGGGCATGGCAGCCCCAGCATTTT
TRBD1	NA	TRBV3-1/TRBV3-2	TRBJ2-4	CASSHGQGHPYF	TGTGCCAGCAGCCACGGACAGGGGCACCCATACTTC
NA	NA	TRBV12-3/TRBV12-4	TRBJ2-5	CASSFGEGVTQYF	TGTGCCAGCAGTTTCGGGGAGGGGGTGACCCAGTACTTC
NA	NA	TRBV11-2	TRBJ2-6	CASSLVRTNVLTF	TGTGCCAGCAGCTTAGTACGAACTAACGTCCTGACTTTC
NA	NA	TRBV6-2/TRBV6-3	TRBJ2-7	CASSYPDGASYEQYF	TGTGCCAGCAGTTACCCCGATGGAGCCTCCTACGAGCAGTACTTC
NA	NA	TRBV5-8	TRBJ2-4	CASSLVGRLAKNIQYF	TGTGCCAGCAGCTTGGTCGGCAGACTAGCCAAAAACATTCAGTACTTC
TRBD2	NA	TRBV9	TRBJ2-7	CASSEGLAGGSSYEQYF	TGTGCCAGCAGCGAGGGACTAGCGGGGGGGTCTTCCTACGAGCAGTACTTC
TRBD1	NA	TRBV6-5	TRBJ1-5	CASSLQGHQPQHF	TGTGCCAGCAGTTTACAGGGGCATCAGCCCCAGCATTTT
TRBD2	few	TRBV9	TRBJ2-3	CASSLTTSGTDTQYF	TGTGCCAGCAGCCTAACGACTAGCGGGACAGATACGCAGTATTTT
NA	NA	TRBV18	TRBJ1-6	CASSPPFGERLLHF	TGTGCCAGCTCACCACCGTTCGGGGAACGGCTCCTCCACTTT
TRBD1	NA	TRBV7-6	TRBJ2-3	CASSLPQGQTDTQYF	TGTGCCAGCAGCTTACCCCAGGGACAGACAGATACGCAGTATTTT